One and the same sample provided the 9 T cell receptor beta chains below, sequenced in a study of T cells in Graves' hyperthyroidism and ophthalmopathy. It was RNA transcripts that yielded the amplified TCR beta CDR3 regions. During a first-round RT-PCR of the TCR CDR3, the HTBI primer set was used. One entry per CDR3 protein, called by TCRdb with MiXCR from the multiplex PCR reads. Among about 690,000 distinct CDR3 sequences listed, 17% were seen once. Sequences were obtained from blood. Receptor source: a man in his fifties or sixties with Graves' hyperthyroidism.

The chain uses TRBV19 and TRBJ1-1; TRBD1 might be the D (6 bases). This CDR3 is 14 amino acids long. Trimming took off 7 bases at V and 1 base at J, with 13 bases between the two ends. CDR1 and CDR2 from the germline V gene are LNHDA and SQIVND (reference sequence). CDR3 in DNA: TGTGCCAGTACCCTGGGACATACGAACACTGAAGCTTTCTTT. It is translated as CASTLGHTNTEAFF.

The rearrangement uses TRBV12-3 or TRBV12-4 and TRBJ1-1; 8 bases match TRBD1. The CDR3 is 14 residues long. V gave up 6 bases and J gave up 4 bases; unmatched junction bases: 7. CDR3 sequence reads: CASRTGAAGTEAFF. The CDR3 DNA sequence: TGTGCCAGCAGGACAGGGGCCGCGGGCACTGAAGCTTTCTTT.

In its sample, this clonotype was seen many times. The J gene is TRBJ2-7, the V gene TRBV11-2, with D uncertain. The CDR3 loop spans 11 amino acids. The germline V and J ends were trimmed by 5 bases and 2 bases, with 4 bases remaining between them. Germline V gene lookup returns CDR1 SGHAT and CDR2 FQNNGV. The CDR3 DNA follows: TGTGCCAGCAGCCAGCCCTACGAGCAGTACTTC. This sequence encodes CASSQPYEQYF. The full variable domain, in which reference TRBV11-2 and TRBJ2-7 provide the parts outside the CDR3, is EAGVAQSPRYKIIEKRQSVAFWCNPISGHATLYWYQQILGQGPKLLIQFQNNGVVDDSQLPKDRFSAERLKGVDSTLKIQPAKLEDSAVYLCASSQPYEQYFGPGTRLTVT.

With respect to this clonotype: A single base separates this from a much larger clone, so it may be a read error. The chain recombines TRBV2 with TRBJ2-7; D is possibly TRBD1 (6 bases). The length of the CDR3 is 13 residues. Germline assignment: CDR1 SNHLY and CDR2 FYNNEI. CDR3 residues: CASSEYGTLEQHF. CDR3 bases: TGTGCCAGCAGTGAATATGGGACACTCGAGCAGCACTTC.

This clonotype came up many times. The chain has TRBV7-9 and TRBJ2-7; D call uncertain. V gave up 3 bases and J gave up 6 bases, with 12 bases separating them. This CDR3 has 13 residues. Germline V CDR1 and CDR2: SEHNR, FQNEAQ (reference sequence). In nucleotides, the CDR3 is TGTGCCAGCAGCTTTGTAACCACCTGCGAGCAGTACTTC. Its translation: CASSFVTTCEQYF. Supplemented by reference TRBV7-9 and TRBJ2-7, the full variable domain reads DTGVSQNPRHKITKRGQNVTFRCDPISEHNRLYWYRQTLGQGPEFLTYFQNEAQLEKSRLLSDRFSAERPKGSFSTLEIQRTEQGDSAMYLCASSFVTTCEQYFGPGTRLTVT.

This CDR3 is CASSVDEGGWGTDTQYF. CDR3 in DNA: TGTGCCAGCAGCGTAGATGAAGGAGGTTGGGGCACAGATACGCAGTATTTT. This chain links TRBV9 with TRBJ2-3, with TRBD2 as a possible D gene (5 bases). Trimming took off 0 bases at V and 1 base at J, with 15 bases between the two ends. There are 17 residues in the CDR3. Germline V gives CDR1 SGDLS, CDR2 YYNGEE.

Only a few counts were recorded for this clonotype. The CDR3 protein is CASREPGLADQETQYF. Here the CDR3 DNA reads TGTGCCAGCAGAGAACCGGGACTAGCGGACCAAGAGACCCAGTACTTC. This sequence joins TRBV6-2 or TRBV6-3 and TRBJ2-5; 11 bases are a match to TRBD2. The CDR3 is 16 residues long. CDR1 MNHEY and CDR2 SVGEGT come from the germline V gene. J was trimmed by 0 bases and V by 6 bases; bases with no gene match: 6.

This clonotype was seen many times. The CDR3: CASSPRTGAYEQYF. DNA of the CDR3: TGTGCCAGCAGCCCCAGAACAGGTGCCTACGAGCAGTACTTC. This chain links TRBV7-9 with TRBJ2-7; tentatively, D is TRBD1 (5 bases). V lost 5 bases to trimming and J lost 2 bases, with 13 bases between them. The CDR3 runs to 14 residues. Germline CDR1 is SEHNR and CDR2 is FQNEAQ (reference sequence).

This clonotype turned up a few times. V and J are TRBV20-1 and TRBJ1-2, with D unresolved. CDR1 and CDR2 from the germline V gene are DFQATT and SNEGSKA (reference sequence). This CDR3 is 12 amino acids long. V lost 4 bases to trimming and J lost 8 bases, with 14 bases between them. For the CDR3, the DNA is TGCAGTGCTATTTACCGCCACACGGGCTACACCTTC. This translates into CSAIYRHTGYTF.